This T cell receptor beta chain was sequenced in a study of OX40 agonist ivuxolimab in advanced cancers. General observations from the study: Undetermined was the antigen specificity of the expanded peripheral T cells. CD4+ and CD8+ blood T cells expanded clonally by week 6 at 0.1 to 3.0 mg/kg.

As for this clone: Its target is not known.

Produced via immunoSEQ multiplex PCR; TCRdb's table is partial and in-frame only. The sample carries roughly 24,000 clones, 85% to 90% recorded once. V was trimmed by 2 bases and J by 3 bases, leaving 17 bases between them. From germline, CDR1 is PRHDT and CDR2 FYEKMQ (reference sequence). This CDR3 has 17 residues. The TCR comes from an adult with an advanced solid tumor such as melanoma, head and neck, liver or kidney cancer. This specimen consisted of CD4+ or CD8+ T cells sorted from blood, obtained in a trial of the OX40 agonist ivuxolimab. The chain joins TRBV13 to TRBJ1-5, with D tentatively TRBD1 (5 bases). CDR3 coding DNA: TGTGCCAGCAGCTTAAGGGGAGACAGCGCATACAATCAGCCCCAGCATTTT. Residues: CASSLRGDSAYNQPQHF.